This T cell receptor (beta chain) was found in a study of cytomegalovirus exposure and HLA in healthy donors. A remark on this clone: The antigen is unknown.

Findings and limits, study-wide: An analysis was carried out at a later point. It showed that HLA-associated TCR beta chains were more clonally expanded than equally common non-associated chains. Differences between HLA loci emerged in a later analysis of TCR association rates, with DRB1 most and HLA-C fewest. Associated with HLA alleles at 0.05 false discovery rate in a later analysis were about 17,000 TCR beta sequences.

This CDR3 region has 14 residues. Germline-derived CDR1 and CDR2 are LNHNV and YYDKDF (reference sequence). V dropped 4 bases and J dropped 0 bases, with 9 bases sitting between them. Each of the donors was a healthy bone marrow donor. Use of 60 Vbeta and 13 Jbeta primers characterized the PCR. The method was immunoSEQ multiplex PCR; TCRdb's version includes in-frame clones alone and lacks a portion of them. Seen here are some 130,000 clones, roughly three quarters observed once, and the top ten hold just under 1%. Specimen: PBMCs. This TCR was recovered from a man between 18 and 35 years old in good health and CMV-seronegative. The rearrangement joins TRBV15 to TRBJ1-2; no clear D. Written as DNA, the CDR3 is TGTGCCACCAGCAATACAGCAACTAACTATGGCTACACCTTC. Translating gives CATSNTATNYGYTF.